Here is one T cell receptor (beta chain) with its context. This clone was seen a single time. This clone's antigen is unknown. There are no base qualities to consult, and no much larger clone falls within one base. This specimen comes from a study of blood T cell repertoires in COVID-19 (dated by TCRdb to the early 2020s). General notes on the study: Collaborator samples came from the United States, Italy and Spain and covered acute and convalescent phases of COVID-19. The material from the prospective study consisted of cDNA or gDNA derived from T cells, B-cell-depleted T cells, or PBMCs. The repertoires were released in a freely available public database intended as a resource for research on the immune response to SARS-CoV-2. The dataset comprised deeply sampled blood TCRbeta repertoires from subjects exposed to, actively infected with, or recovered from COVID-19. Nearly every sample came with metadata listing a de-identified subject ID, COVID-19 status, age in years and sex. Samples were obtained from the ongoing ImmuneRACE study (first 160 participants) and from some 1,200 subjects provided by 6 global collaborators. Where HLA class I and class II types were available, the types were taken from metadata supplied by the sample provider, not from assay-based typing.

Participants in the prospective study were aged about 18 to 90 years, lived in over 20 United States geographic areas, and enrolled through a virtual design. To assign participants to cohorts, the prospective study relied on clinical history that participants themselves reported in a screening survey and a study questionnaire. ImmuneRACE Cohort 3 recovered participants were defined by two consecutive negative NP/OP PCR tests, healthcare professional clearance, or symptom resolution. Each participant in the prospective study had whole blood, serum and a nasopharyngeal or oropharyngeal swab collected by mobile phlebotomists. Participants in the prospective study had the option to provide additional blood draws and questionnaires over a roughly 2-month period. Before DNA extraction, prospective study blood samples were shipped either frozen or at room temperature. TCRbeta CDR3 regions were amplified from genomic DNA using the immunoSEQ Assay, a bias-controlled multiplex PCR. Under the source paper's analysis protocol: The number of nucleated cells in each sample was estimated by amplification of reference gene primers within the assay. To quantify the absolute abundance of each unique TCRbeta CDR3 rearrangement, sequence reads were collapsed and filtered. For each sample, productive Simpson clonality was calculated by taking the square root of Simpson's diversity index across productive rearrangements. The table was pulled from immuneACCESS by TCRdb, which kept in-frame rearrangements only. Such tables lose some clones; where checked, under half of the loss comes from unresolved V genes, and the rest has no known cause. D and trimming were read from the DNA, whereas the V and J calls and clone size are those reported in that table. This sample lists approximately 300,000 clones; more than 75% were detected once. 2.6% of the sample is in the top ten clones.

Broad study findings and their caveats: The amount of clinical and demographic metadata varied by source and participant and was provided uncurated.

The V end gives up 3 bases and the J end 4 bases, leaving 3 bases in the junction not matched to a gene. There are 13 amino acids in the CDR3, from cysteine to phenylalanine inclusive. Only CDR3 DNA remains: 39 bases, in frame from the first base. Reading the germline V gene (reference sequence) gives CDR1 SGHKS and CDR2 YYEKEE. This TCR came from a man aged 60 to 69 who had recovered from COVID-19. The material sequenced was PBMCs or T cells enriched from blood (not recorded which). The chain uses TRBV5-5 and TRBJ2-5; 7 junctional bases match TRBD2. The DNA reads TGTGCCAGCAGCTCTCCGGGGGGAGAGACCCAGTACTTC. This sequence encodes CASSSPGGETQYF.